The sequence of this TCR beta chain was determined in a study of cytomegalovirus exposure and HLA in healthy donors. Study-wide points: TCR beta V- and J-gene trimming, according to a later analysis, was linked to a missense DCLRE1C variant.

PCR employed 60 Vbeta and 13 Jbeta primers. Generated by immunoSEQ multiplex PCR, the TCRdb table keeps only in-frame clones and is missing some. The data show some 130,000 clones, approximately 80% seen once. This clone was seen just once. Its specificity is unknown. Sequencing input: PBMCs. The clonotype originates from a man between 25 and 39 years old in good health and CMV-seronegative.

The CDR3 region has the DNA TGTGCCAGCAGTAGGACAGCTTCTGGCACAGATACGCAGTATTTT. This codes for CASSRTASGTDTQYF. The chain recombines TRBV2 with TRBJ2-3; D is possibly TRBD1 (6 bases). V was cut by 5 bases and J by 1 base, with 13 bases left in between. The CDR3 is 15 residues long. CDR1 and CDR2 from the germline V gene are SNHLY and FYNNEI.